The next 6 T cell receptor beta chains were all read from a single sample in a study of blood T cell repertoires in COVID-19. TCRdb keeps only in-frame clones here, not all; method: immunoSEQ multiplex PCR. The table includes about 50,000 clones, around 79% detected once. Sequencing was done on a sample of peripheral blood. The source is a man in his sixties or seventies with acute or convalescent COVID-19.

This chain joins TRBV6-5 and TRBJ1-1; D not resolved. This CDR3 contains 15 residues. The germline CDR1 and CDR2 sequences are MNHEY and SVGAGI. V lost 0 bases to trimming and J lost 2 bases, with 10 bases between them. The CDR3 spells CASSYSQNLNTEAFF. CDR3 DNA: TGTGCCAGCAGTTACTCTCAGAATCTCAACACTGAAGCTTTCTTT.

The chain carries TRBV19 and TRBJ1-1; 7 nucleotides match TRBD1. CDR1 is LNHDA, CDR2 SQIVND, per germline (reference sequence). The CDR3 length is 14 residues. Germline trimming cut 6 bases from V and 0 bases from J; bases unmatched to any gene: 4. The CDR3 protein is CASRMGQMNTEAFF. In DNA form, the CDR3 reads TGTGCCAGTAGGATGGGACAGATGAACACTGAAGCTTTCTTT.

The CDR3 loop reads CASSLVQGSQETQYF. The CDR3 DNA reads as TGTGCCAGCAGCCTCGTACAGGGATCCCAAGAGACCCAGTACTTC. V is TRBV14 and J is TRBJ2-5, with D possibly being TRBD1 (6 bases). The germline gives CDR1 SGHDN, CDR2 FVKESK. Trimming pared 4 bases from V and 1 base from J, leaving 13 bases between. This CDR3 spans 15 amino acids.

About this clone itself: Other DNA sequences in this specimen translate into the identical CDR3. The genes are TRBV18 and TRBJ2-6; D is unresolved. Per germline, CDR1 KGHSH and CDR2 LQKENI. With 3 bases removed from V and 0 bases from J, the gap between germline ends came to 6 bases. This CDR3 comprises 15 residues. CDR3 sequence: CASSPSVSGANVLTF. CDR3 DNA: TGTGCCAGCTCACCGTCGGTCTCTGGGGCCAACGTCCTGACTTTC.

CDR3 DNA: TGTGCCAGCCGAGCGGCAACTAATGAAAAACTGTTTTTT. Its translation is CASRAATNEKLFF. The genes are TRBV12-3 or TRBV12-4 and TRBJ1-4; D uncertain. Trimming took off 8 bases at V and 0 bases at J, with 7 bases between the two ends. This CDR3 comprises 13 residues.

As DNA, the CDR3 is TGTGCCAGCAGTCGGACAGGGAGCACTGAAGCTTTCTTT. Its translation: CASSRTGSTEAFF. The chain joins TRBV27 to TRBJ1-1; 8 bases agree with TRBD1. Germline lookup yields CDR1 MNHEY and CDR2 SMNVEV (reference sequence). V was pared by 5 bases and J by 4 bases, with 3 bases of the junction left unmatched. The CDR3 runs to 13 residues.